Detailed here is one T cell receptor beta chain. The table came from immunoSEQ multiplex PCR; TCRdb's copy has only in-frame clones and leaves some out. The sample consists of around 50,000 clones, 84% of them appearing once. This sample is part of a study of OX40 agonist ivuxolimab in advanced cancers. Study-wide background: Prior anti-PD-1, anti-PD-L1 or anti-CTLA-4 therapy did not bar entry, and approximately 40% had some.

The study sampled blood at baseline, cycle 4 day 1, and cycle 7 day 1. The CDR3 length is 13 residues. Per germline, CDR1 SGHRS and CDR2 YFSETQ. The V gene lost 6 bases and the J gene lost 1 base, with 10 bases spanning the gap. The V and J genes are TRBV5-1 and TRBJ1-1; no definite D call. The sequences come from CD4+ or CD8+ T cells sorted from blood, collected in a trial of the OX40 agonist ivuxolimab. The sequence derives from an adult with an advanced solid tumor such as melanoma, head and neck, liver or kidney cancer. This chain's CDR3 is CASIGQQNTEAFF. DNA for the CDR3: TGCGCCAGCATAGGGCAGCAGAACACTGAAGCTTTCTTT.